The entry below gives a single T cell receptor beta chain sequence along with its context. Its antigen is unidentified. This CDR3 has 18 residues. V lost 0 bases and J lost 5; bases outside the gene matches: 12. The germline V gene has CDR1 ENHRY and CDR2 SYGVKD. The sample belongs to a study of cytomegalovirus exposure and HLA in healthy donors. Findings and caveats of the study: In an earlier analysis, productive rearrangement rates for most beta V segments clustered near 87% or 30%.

This PCR relied on a set of 60 Vbeta primers and 13 Jbeta primers. As originally analysed: It was a later analysis that counted around 85 million unique TCR beta chains, of which approximately 9.9 million were shared. Data came from immunoSEQ multiplex PCR; TCRdb stores just in-frame clones and leaves some out. V, J and clone size are those of that table, while D and trimming were read from the DNA. The table includes some 150,000 clones, roughly four fifths detected once. Sequences were obtained from PBMCs. The source of this sequence is a young man in good health and CMV-seropositive. The chain couples TRBV10-3 to TRBJ2-2, with TRBD1 matching 7 bases. The CDR3 DNA reads TGTGCCATCAGTGAGTCAGAGACAGGGTATGGAAGGACCGGGGAGCTGTTTTTT. Translated: CAISESETGYGRTGELFF.